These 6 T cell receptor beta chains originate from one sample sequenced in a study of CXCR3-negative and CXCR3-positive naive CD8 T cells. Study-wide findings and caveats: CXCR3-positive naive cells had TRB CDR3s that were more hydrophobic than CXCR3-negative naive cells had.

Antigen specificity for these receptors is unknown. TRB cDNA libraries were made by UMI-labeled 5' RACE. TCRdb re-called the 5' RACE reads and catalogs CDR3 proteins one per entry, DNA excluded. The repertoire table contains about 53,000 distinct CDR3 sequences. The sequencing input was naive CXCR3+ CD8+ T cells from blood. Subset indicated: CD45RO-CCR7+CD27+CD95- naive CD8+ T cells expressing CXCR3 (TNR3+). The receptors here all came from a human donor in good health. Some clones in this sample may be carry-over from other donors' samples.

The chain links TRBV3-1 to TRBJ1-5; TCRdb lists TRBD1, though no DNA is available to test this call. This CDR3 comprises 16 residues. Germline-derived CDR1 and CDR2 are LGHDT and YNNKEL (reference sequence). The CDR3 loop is CASSLSWDNRRQPQHF.

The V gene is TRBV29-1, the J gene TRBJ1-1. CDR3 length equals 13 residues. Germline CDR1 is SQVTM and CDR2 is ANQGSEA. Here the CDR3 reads CSAGTPGITEAFF.

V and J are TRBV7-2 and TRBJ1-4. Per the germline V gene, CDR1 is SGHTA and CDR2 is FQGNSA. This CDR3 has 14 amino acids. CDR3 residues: CASTDWPGGEKLFF.

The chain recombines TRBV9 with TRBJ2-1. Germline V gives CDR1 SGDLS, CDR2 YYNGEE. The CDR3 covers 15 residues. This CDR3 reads CASSVSSGAYNEQFF.

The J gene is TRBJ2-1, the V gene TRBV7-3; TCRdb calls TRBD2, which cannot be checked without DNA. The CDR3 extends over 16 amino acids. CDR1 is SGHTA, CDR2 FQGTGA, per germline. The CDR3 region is CASSLNAGGPYNEQFF.

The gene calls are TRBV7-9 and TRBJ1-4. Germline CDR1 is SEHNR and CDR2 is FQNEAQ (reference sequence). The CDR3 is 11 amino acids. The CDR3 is CASSETEKLFF.